The rows below give T cell receptor beta chains drawn from one sample of a study of neurological immune-mediated disorders. TCRdb recomputed calls from the 5' RACE reads with MiXCR, one row per CDR3 protein. The repertoire holds 65,000 to 85,000 distinct CDR3 sequences, with about 3% as singletons. Material: PBMCs. The source of these receptors is a woman in her forties or fifties with multiple sclerosis. Both conserved end residues are part of each CDR3. D genes are given only for firm matches. The size of a clone is reported for some rows only, either as once, few or many, or as a class for expanded clones.

>TRBJ1-2|many|TRBD1|TRBV6-2/TRBV6-3
CASRLQGAGYGYTF
TGTGCCAGCAGACTACAGGGGGCCGGCTATGGCTACACCTTC
>TRBJ1-1|many|-|TRBV6-5
CASRTDTWNTEAFF
TGTGCCAGCAGAACCGACACCTGGAACACTGAAGCTTTCTTT
>TRBJ2-5|few|-|TRBV11-3
CASSRSQQETQYF
TGTGCCAGCAGCAGATCACAGCAAGAGACCCAGTACTTC
>TRBJ2-5|many|TRBD1|TRBV29-1
CSVGQPQETQYF
TGCAGCGTGGGACAGCCCCAAGAGACCCAGTACTTC
>TRBJ2-1|many|-|TRBV20-1
CSARATLIYNEQFF
TGCAGTGCTAGGGCCACCCTTATCTACAATGAGCAGTTCTTC
>TRBJ1-5|many|-|TRBV20-1
CSARVQGSQPQHF
TGCAGTGCTAGAGTACAGGGAAGTCAGCCCCAGCATTTT
>TRBJ2-7|many|TRBD1|TRBV20-1
CSALDRGVNEQYF
TGCAGTGCCCTGGACAGGGGCGTTAACGAGCAGTACTTC
>TRBJ2-1|many|TRBD2|TRBV7-2
CASSFRLAGAGDGDEQFF
TGTGCCAGCAGCTTCCGGCTAGCGGGAGCTGGGGATGGGGATGAGCAGTTCTTC
>TRBJ1-6|many|TRBD1|TRBV20-1
CSARRGQGFYNSPLHF
TGCAGTGCTAGAAGGGGACAGGGGTTCTATAATTCACCCCTCCACTTT
>TRBJ1-3|many|-|TRBV5-6
CASRPRRTTSGNTIYF
TGTGCCAGCAGGCCTCGACGGACTACCTCTGGAAACACCATATATTTT
>TRBJ2-3|-|TRBD2|TRBV18
CASSLLTSGTSTDTQYF
TGTGCCAGCTCACTCCTGACTAGCGGAACTAGCACAGATACGCAGTATTTT
>TRBJ2-5|many|-|TRBV12-3/TRBV12-4
CASSFQKETQYF
TGTGCCAGCAGTTTTCAGAAGGAGACCCAGTACTTC
>TRBJ2-3|medium-sized|-|TRBV5-1
CASSLGDTQYF
TGTGCCAGCAGTTTGGGAGATACGCAGTATTTT
>TRBJ2-3|many|TRBD2|TRBV5-6
CASSLRLAGAHTDTQYF
TGTGCCAGCAGCCTAAGACTAGCGGGAGCCCACACAGATACGCAGTATTTT
>TRBJ1-1|-|-|TRBV7-2
CASSTQGYTEAFF
TGTGCCAGCAGCACCCAGGGTTACACTGAAGCTTTCTTT